Listed below are T cell receptor beta chains from one sample, sequenced in a study of blood T cell repertoires in COVID-19. Data came from immunoSEQ multiplex PCR; TCRdb stores just in-frame clones and leaves some out. The data show around 120,000 clones, 78% seen once. Sequencing was done on a sample of peripheral blood. The receptors were gathered from a man in his 70s with acute or convalescent COVID-19. Both conserved end residues are part of each CDR3. A D gene is named only where the DNA matches it firmly. Some rows mark clone size as missing; the rest say once, few, many or name a class of expanded clone.

clone size,D gene,V gene,J gene,CDR3 protein,CDR3 DNA
once,NA,TRBV7-3,TRBJ2-5,CASSPWGGLEETQYF,TGTGCCAGCAGCCCATGGGGGGGGCTCGAAGAGACCCAGTACTTC
NA,NA,TRBV25-1,TRBJ1-1,CASSEPRVGNTEAFF,TGTGCCAGCAGTGAACCCCGGGTCGGGAACACTGAAGCTTTCTTT
NA,NA,TRBV19,TRBJ2-3,CASSRELARGTDTQYF,TGTGCCAGTAGTAGAGAACTAGCCCGCGGCACAGATACGCAGTATTTT
NA,NA,TRBV6-2/TRBV6-3,TRBJ2-1,CASSLGLHGDEQFF,TGTGCCAGCAGTCTGGGACTCCATGGGGATGAGCAGTTCTTC
NA,NA,TRBV6-1,TRBJ1-1,CASTGTRNTEAFF,TGTGCCAGCACTGGGACACGGAACACTGAAGCTTTCTTT
NA,NA,TRBV6-5,TRBJ2-5,CASSYFLGETQYF,TGTGCCAGCAGTTATTTCCTCGGAGAGACCCAGTACTTC
once,NA,TRBV10-2,TRBJ1-6,CASSGGQSHTNNSPLHF,TGCGCCAGCAGTGGAGGACAGTCTCATACTAATAATTCACCCCTCCACTTT
NA,NA,TRBV30,TRBJ1-3,CAWSAGTSGNTIYF,TGTGCCTGGAGTGCGGGGACATCTGGAAACACCATATATTTT
NA,NA,TRBV12-3/TRBV12-4,TRBJ2-4,CASGPGSGIQYF,TGTGCCAGCGGCCCCGGGTCGGGCATTCAGTACTTC
NA,NA,TRBV11-3,TRBJ2-5,CASSLADTPQYF,TGTGCCAGCAGCTTAGCCGACACACCCCAGTACTTC
once,TRBD2,TRBV29-1,TRBJ2-2,CSVSSGGNTGELFF,TGCAGCGTCTCAAGCGGGGGGAACACCGGGGAGCTGTTTTTT
NA,NA,TRBV11-3,TRBJ1-2,CASSISVNYGYTF,TGTGCCAGCAGCATCAGTGTTAACTATGGCTACACCTTC
NA,TRBD1,TRBV7-2,TRBJ1-2,CASSSQPGQGIYGYTF,TGTGCCAGCAGCTCCCAACCGGGACAGGGGATCTATGGCTACACCTTC
NA,NA,TRBV5-4,TRBJ2-7,CASSSTAYEQYF,TGTGCCAGCAGCTCCACTGCCTACGAGCAGTACTTC
once,TRBD1,TRBV7-2,TRBJ1-2,CGWGQGAGYGYTF,TGTGGTTGGGGACAGGGGGCAGGCTATGGCTACACCTTC
NA,TRBD1,TRBV30,TRBJ1-6,CAWVGQGYNSPLHF,TGTGCCTGGGTGGGACAGGGATACAATTCACCCCTCCACTTT
NA,NA,TRBV5-5,TRBJ1-1,CASSSPGQGDTEAFF,TGTGCCAGCAGCTCTCCGGGACAAGGTGACACTGAAGCTTTCTTT
once,NA,TRBV18,TRBJ1-1,CASSPSTPVNTEAFF,TGTGCCAGCTCACCATCAACCCCGGTGAACACTGAAGCTTTCTTT
NA,NA,TRBV7-2,TRBJ1-5,CASSSGPVEGPQHF,TGTGCCAGCAGCTCCGGACCAGTTGAGGGGCCCCAGCATTTT
once,TRBD2,TRBV9,TRBJ2-3,CASSAGDTSGGISDTQYF,TGTGCCAGCAGCGCGGGGGATACTAGCGGGGGGATCTCAGATACGCAGTATTTT
NA,NA,TRBV5-1,TRBJ1-5,CASSRDPGTASYF,TGCGCCAGCAGCAGGGACCCCGGGACTGCGAGTTATTTT
NA,TRBD1,TRBV7-2,TRBJ1-5,CASSSRQGGLNQPQHF,TGTGCCAGCAGCTCCCGACAGGGGGGGTTGAATCAGCCCCAGCATTTT
NA,NA,TRBV15,TRBJ1-5,CATSIYSGRQPQHF,TGTGCCACCAGCATCTATTCAGGGAGGCAGCCCCAGCATTTT
NA,NA,TRBV6-4,TRBJ2-3,CASSEQTRDTQYF,TGTGCCAGCAGTGAGCAGACTAGGGATACGCAGTATTTT
NA,NA,TRBV6-1,TRBJ1-6,CASSERVRADSPLHF,TGTGCCAGCAGTGAAAGAGTCAGGGCTGATTCACCCCTCCACTTT
few,NA,TRBV7-9,TRBJ2-5,CASSLRSPFRETQYF,TGTGCCAGCAGCTTACGGAGCCCCTTTCGGGAGACCCAGTACTTC
NA,TRBD1,TRBV7-3,TRBJ2-5,CASSPRDRGPGETQYF,TGTGCCAGCAGCCCCCGGGACAGGGGGCCGGGAGAGACCCAGTACTTC
NA,TRBD2,TRBV7-8,TRBJ2-1,CASSQGLAGPVYNEQFF,TGTGCCAGCAGCCAAGGACTAGCGGGGCCTGTATACAATGAGCAGTTCTTC
NA,TRBD1,TRBV10-3,TRBJ2-6,CAITGQLAGANVLTF,TGTGCCATCACGGGACAGTTAGCTGGGGCCAACGTCCTGACTTTC
once,NA,TRBV19,TRBJ1-2,CASSITQGVVNGYTF,TGTGCCAGTAGTATAACCCAGGGCGTGGTGAATGGCTACACCTTC
NA,TRBD1,TRBV18,TRBJ2-7,CASSPRGDRGNEQYF,TGTGCCAGCTCACCAAGGGGGGACAGGGGCAACGAGCAGTACTTC
NA,NA,TRBV19,TRBJ1-5,CASSIQGGVDNQPQHF,TGTGCCAGTAGTATACAGGGCGGGGTCGACAATCAGCCCCAGCATTTT
NA,TRBD1,TRBV20-1,TRBJ1-2,CSASRQGAPRYGYTF,TGCAGTGCTAGTAGACAGGGGGCGCCCCGCTATGGCTACACCTTC
few,NA,TRBV3-1/TRBV3-2,TRBJ1-1,CASSPRIQGTEAFF,TGTGCCAGCAGCCCGCGGATACAGGGCACTGAAGCTTTCTTT
NA,TRBD1,TRBV5-4,TRBJ2-1,CASSSGQGSYNEQFF,TGTGCCAGCAGCTCCGGACAGGGTTCCTACAATGAGCAGTTCTTC
NA,NA,TRBV11-3,TRBJ2-2,CASSPVVGTGELFF,TGTGCCAGCAGTCCAGTCGTTGGCACCGGGGAGCTGTTTTTT
many,TRBD2,TRBV9,TRBJ2-2,CASSVTSGGHGELFF,TGTGCCAGCAGCGTCACCAGCGGGGGTCACGGGGAGCTGTTTTTT
NA,NA,TRBV6-5,TRBJ1-1,CASSRGGRTEAFF,TGTGCCAGCAGTAGAGGAGGGCGGACTGAAGCTTTCTTT
NA,TRBD2,TRBV5-4,TRBJ2-1,CASSLGLAGGVSYNEQFF,TGTGCCAGCAGCCTAGGACTAGCGGGGGGGGTCTCCTACAATGAGCAGTTCTTC
NA,NA,TRBV11-1,TRBJ1-1,CASNPSGRGTEAFF,TGTGCCAGCAACCCCTCCGGGCGGGGGACTGAAGCTTTCTTT
NA,NA,TRBV7-2,TRBJ2-3,CASSLERMRADTQYF,TGTGCCAGCAGCTTGGAACGGATGAGGGCAGATACGCAGTATTTT
NA,NA,TRBV5-6,TRBJ1-2,CASSLTGPDYGYTF,TGTGCCAGCAGCTTGACAGGGCCGGATTATGGCTACACCTTC
NA,NA,TRBV30,TRBJ1-4,CAWSEQAGEKLFF,TGTGCCTGGAGTGAGCAGGCTGGGGAAAAACTGTTTTTT
NA,NA,TRBV5-4,TRBJ2-5,CASSGAAGTLETQYF,TGTGCCAGCAGCGGGGCAGCGGGTACTTTAGAGACCCAGTACTTC
NA,TRBD2,TRBV30,TRBJ2-1,CAWSGVHSGGRYNEQFF,TGTGCCTGGAGCGGGGTTCATAGCGGGGGGCGATACAATGAGCAGTTCTTC
NA,NA,TRBV5-1,TRBJ1-3,CASSLNSISGNTIYF,TGCGCCAGCAGCTTGAACAGTATCTCTGGAAACACCATATATTTT
NA,NA,TRBV11-1,TRBJ2-7,CASSFSGDTSYEQYF,TGTGCCAGCAGCTTTTCTGGGGACACCTCCTACGAGCAGTACTTC
few,TRBD2,TRBV7-2,TRBJ2-1,CASSLRGGGPSYNEQFF,TGTGCCAGCAGCTTACGAGGCGGGGGACCCTCCTACAATGAGCAGTTCTTC
NA,TRBD1,TRBV7-2,TRBJ2-7,CASTYITDRGTYEQYF,TGTGCCAGCACCTATATTACGGACAGGGGTACCTACGAGCAGTACTTC
NA,NA,TRBV5-1,TRBJ2-7,CASSFPNRYEQYF,TGCGCCAGCAGCTTCCCTAACCGCTACGAGCAGTACTTC
NA,TRBD1,TRBV7-9,TRBJ2-4,CASSLAPGQGDIQYF,TGTGCCAGCAGCTTAGCCCCGGGACAGGGGGACATTCAGTACTTC
NA,TRBD1,TRBV12-3/TRBV12-4,TRBJ1-3,CASSGTGRNTIYF,TGTGCCAGCAGTGGGACAGGTAGAAACACCATATATTTT
NA,NA,TRBV2,TRBJ1-6,CASSLGGSPLHF,TGTGCCAGCAGTTTGGGGGGGTCACCCCTCCACTTT
NA,NA,TRBV27,TRBJ2-7,CASRETQGTYEQYF,TGTGCCAGCAGGGAGACCCAGGGGACCTACGAGCAGTACTTC
few,TRBD1,TRBV19,TRBJ1-1,CASSIGRGLNTEAFF,TGTGCCAGTAGTATAGGGAGGGGGCTGAACACTGAAGCTTTCTTT
NA,NA,TRBV27,TRBJ1-2,CASSFNLRDYGYTF,TGTGCCAGCAGTTTTAATCTCAGGGACTATGGCTACACCTTC
NA,NA,TRBV5-6,TRBJ1-4,CASSLAATNEKLFF,TGTGCCAGCAGCTTGGCAGCAACTAATGAAAAACTGTTTTTT